These 18 T cell receptor beta chains were all obtained from the same sample, sequenced in a study of cytomegalovirus exposure and HLA in healthy donors. The study ran its PCR with 60 Vbeta and 13 Jbeta primers. Only in-frame clones appear in the TCRdb table, and some are missing; sequencing was by immunoSEQ multiplex PCR. Of some 170,000 clones detected, roughly 87% appear once; the ten largest clones hold about 0.93%. Sequenced input: PBMCs. The receptors were sampled from a woman aged 25 to 45 in good health and CMV-seronegative.

V and J are TRBV5-1 and TRBJ2-7; TRBD2 aligns across 7 bases. Germline loops: CDR1 SGHRS, CDR2 YFSETQ. Unmatched junction bases numbered 8, after V lost 3 bases and J lost 2 bases. The CDR3 loop spans 15 amino acids. CDR3 sequence: CASSYIAGPPYEQYF. DNA of the CDR3: TGCGCCAGCAGCTATATAGCGGGTCCGCCCTACGAGCAGTACTTC. The full variable domain, with the rest looked up from reference TRBV5-1 and TRBJ2-7, is KAGVTQTPRYLIKTRGQQVTLSCSPISGHRSVSWYQQTPGQGLQFLFEYFSETQRNKGNFPGRFSGRQFSNSRSEMNVSTLELGDSALYLCASSYIAGPPYEQYFGPGTRLTVT.

The chain has TRBV6-1 and TRBJ1-2, with 7 bases matching TRBD1. Germline values: CDR1 MNHNS, CDR2 SASEGT. There are 15 residues in the CDR3. The V segment lost 6 bases and the J segment 4 bases; nucleotides outside the gene matches: 11. The CDR3 here is CASSSGGGGGYGYTF. The CDR3 region has the DNA TGTGCCAGCAGCTCAGGTGGAGGGGGCGGCTATGGCTACACCTTC.

The chain is built from TRBV7-6 and TRBJ2-1; D is uncertain. The V gene lost 2 bases and the J gene lost 7 bases, with 9 bases spanning the gap. Germline V lookup: CDR1 SGHVS, CDR2 FNYEAQ. CDR3 length equals 13 residues. In DNA, the CDR3 is TGTGCCAGCAGCTTAACGGCTAGGAATGAGCAGTTCTTC. It yields the protein CASSLTARNEQFF.

This rearrangement joins TRBV5-1 to TRBJ1-2; 9 bases fit TRBD1. The length of the CDR3 is 21 residues. The germline CDR1 and CDR2 sequences are SGHRS and YFSETQ. J was trimmed by 4 bases and V by 3 bases; bases with no gene match: 25. The chain's CDR3 is CASSSVTGGSFKLRISYGYTF. CDR3 DNA sequence: TGCGCCAGCAGCTCAGTGACAGGGGGGTCTTTCAAGTTGCGAATCTCCTATGGCTACACCTTC.

This clone was detected a few times. V and J are TRBV19 and TRBJ2-6; D perhaps matches TRBD2 (6 bases). Trimming took off 3 bases at V and 2 bases at J, with 11 bases between the two ends. This CDR3 comprises 16 residues. Germline CDR1 LNHDA, CDR2 SQIVND (reference sequence). CDR3 nucleotide sequence: TGTGCCAGTAGTATTTCCGCGGGGACTGGGGCCAACGTCCTGACTTTC. Its protein product is CASSISAGTGANVLTF.

The chain combines TRBV10-2 with TRBJ1-6, with D possibly TRBD1 on 5 matching bases. Germline values: CDR1 WSHSY, CDR2 SAAADI. V lost 8 bases and J 10 bases, leaving 18 bases between the germline ends. The length of the CDR3 is 14 residues. This chain's CDR3 is CASVDDSPWSPLHF. The CDR3 DNA is TGCGCCAGCGTGGACGACAGCCCTTGGTCACCCCTCCACTTT.

The CDR3, as DNA: TGTGCCAGCAGTGACAGCGGGAGGGCTGCAGATACGCAGTATTTT. Amino acids: CASSDSGRAADTQYF. The V call is TRBV6-1, the J call TRBJ2-3; 10 bases agree with TRBD2. Germline V gives CDR1 MNHNS, CDR2 SASEGT. This CDR3 contains 15 residues. V was pared by 3 bases and J by 4 bases, with 4 bases of the junction left unmatched.

This clone was seen a single time. The rearrangement uses TRBV19 and TRBJ2-2, with 11 bases fitting TRBD1. The trim removed 4 bases at V and 0 bases at J, leaving 4 bases unmatched. This CDR3 has 17 amino acids. Germline V gives CDR1 LNHDA, CDR2 SQIVND (reference sequence). The CDR3 region is CASSSWDRGTNTGELFF. In DNA, the CDR3 is TGTGCCAGTAGTAGCTGGGACAGGGGGACGAACACCGGGGAGCTGTTTTTT.

The V and J genes are TRBV28 and TRBJ1-1; D is perhaps TRBD1 (6 bases). The length of the CDR3 is 14 residues. Germline-derived CDR1 and CDR2 are MDHEN and SYDVKM. Between the trimmed V and J ends, which lost 4 bases and 1 base, there was a span of 10 bases. The CDR3 sequence is CASSYQGSNTEAFF. The CDR3 nucleotides are TGTGCCAGCAGTTACCAGGGGTCGAACACTGAAGCTTTCTTT.

CDR3 amino acids: CASTARGTSTDTQYF. The CDR3 DNA sequence: TGCGCCAGCACCGCGAGAGGGACTAGCACAGATACGCAGTATTTT. The chain couples TRBV5-1 to TRBJ2-3, with a possible D match to TRBD2 (6 bases). Trimming cost V 6 bases and J 0 bases, with 14 bases left between them. Germline CDR1 is SGHRS and CDR2 is YFSETQ. CDR3 length: 15 amino acids.

This clone has a single count. V usage is TRBV29-1 and J usage is TRBJ2-5; TRBD2 might be the D (5 bases). The closer fit of TRBJ2-7 to the DNA end suggests the J call may be wrong. This CDR3 is built from 15 residues. CDR1 SQVTM and CDR2 ANQGSEA come from the germline V gene. The CDR3 DNA reads as TGCAGCGTTGAACGCGGACGGGGTTCCTCCTACGAGCAGTACTTC. This gives the protein CSVERGRGSSYEQYF.

The chain joins TRBV4-1 to TRBJ2-2; 10 bases match TRBD2. This CDR3 comprises 15 residues. Per the germline V gene, CDR1 is MGHRA and CDR2 is YSYEKL. After removal of 8 bases from V and 6 bases from J, the junction contained 9 bases not matched to a gene. CDR3 residues: CASGLAGAAAGELFF. Here the CDR3 DNA reads TGCGCCAGCGGGCTAGCGGGGGCTGCTGCCGGGGAGCTGTTTTTT.

The rearrangement uses TRBV5-1 and TRBJ2-2, with a possible D match to TRBD1 (7 bases). CDR3 size: 15 residues. Germline CDR1 reads SGHRS; CDR2 reads YFSETQ. Trimming removed 0 bases at V and 4 bases at J, with 10 bases between. Written as DNA, the CDR3 is TGCGCCAGCAGCTTGGTCCAGGGGGGCACCGGGGAGCTGTTTTTT. This encodes CASSLVQGGTGELFF.

A few counts support this clone. The V and J genes are TRBV29-1 and TRBJ2-7, with a possible D match to TRBD2 (5 bases). V gave up 0 bases and J gave up 2 bases, with 14 bases separating them. The CDR3 sequence is 15 residues long. Germline V lookup: CDR1 SQVTM, CDR2 ANQGSEA. The chain's CDR3 is CSVEDRRFGAYEQYF. Here the CDR3 DNA reads TGCAGCGTTGAAGATCGGAGGTTCGGGGCCTACGAGCAGTACTTC.

The chain recombines TRBV27 with TRBJ2-5, with 8 nucleotides matching TRBD1. The CDR3 covers 19 residues. The germline CDR1 and CDR2 sequences are MNHEY and SMNVEV (reference sequence). The J segment lost 5 bases and the V segment lost 0 bases, leaving 17 bases of the junction unmatched. In DNA form, the CDR3 reads TGTGCCAGCAGTTTATCGATCAGGCCAGGGGGCGTAGTGTCGGAGACCCAGTACTTC. Translating gives CASSLSIRPGGVVSETQYF.

The chain recombines TRBV5-1 with TRBJ2-1; 10 bases line up with TRBD2. CDR3 length equals 16 residues. The J segment lost 10 bases and the V segment lost 4 bases, leaving 14 bases of the junction unmatched. CDR1 SGHRS and CDR2 YFSETQ come from the germline V gene. The CDR3 DNA follows: TGCGCCAGCAGCCCCCGGGCTAGCGGGGGTTCGTGGGAGCAGTTCTTC. It translates to CASSPRASGGSWEQFF.

V gene TRBV5-1 combines with J gene TRBJ1-2; the D gene is possibly TRBD1 (6 bases). The ends were cut back, 0 bases at V and 7 bases at J, with 16 bases in the middle. The germline V gene encodes CDR1 SGHRS and CDR2 YFSETQ. This CDR3 is built from 15 residues. The CDR3 nucleotides are TGCGCCAGCAGCTTGGACGCAGGGGCTACCCGTGGCTACACCTTC. Translating it yields CASSLDAGATRGYTF.

In this sample, this clone turned up once. The chain combines TRBV9 with TRBJ1-2; 7 bases align to TRBD1. Losses at the gene ends were 4 bases for V and 8 bases for J; bases not matched to a gene: 11. CDR1 is SGDLS and CDR2 is YYNGEE in the germline V gene. The CDR3 is 14 residues long. The DNA of the CDR3 is TGTGCCAGCAGCAGATTCGACAGGGTAGAGGGCTACACCTTC. Protein: CASSRFDRVEGYTF.